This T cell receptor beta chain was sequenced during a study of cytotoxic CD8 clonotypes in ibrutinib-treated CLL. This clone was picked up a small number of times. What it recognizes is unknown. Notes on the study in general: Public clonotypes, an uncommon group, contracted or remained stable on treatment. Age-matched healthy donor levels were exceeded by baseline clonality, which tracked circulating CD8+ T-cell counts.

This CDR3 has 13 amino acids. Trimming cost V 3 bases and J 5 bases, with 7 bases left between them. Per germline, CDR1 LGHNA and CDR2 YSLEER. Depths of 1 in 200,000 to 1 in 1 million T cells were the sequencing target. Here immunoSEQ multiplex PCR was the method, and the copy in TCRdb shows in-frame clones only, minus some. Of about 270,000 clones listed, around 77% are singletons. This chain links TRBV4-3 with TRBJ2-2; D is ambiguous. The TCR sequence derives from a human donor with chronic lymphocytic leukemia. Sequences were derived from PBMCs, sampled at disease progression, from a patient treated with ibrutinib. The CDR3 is CASSHGGTGELFF. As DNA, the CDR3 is TGCGCCAGCAGCCATGGCGGTACCGGGGAGCTGTTTTTT.